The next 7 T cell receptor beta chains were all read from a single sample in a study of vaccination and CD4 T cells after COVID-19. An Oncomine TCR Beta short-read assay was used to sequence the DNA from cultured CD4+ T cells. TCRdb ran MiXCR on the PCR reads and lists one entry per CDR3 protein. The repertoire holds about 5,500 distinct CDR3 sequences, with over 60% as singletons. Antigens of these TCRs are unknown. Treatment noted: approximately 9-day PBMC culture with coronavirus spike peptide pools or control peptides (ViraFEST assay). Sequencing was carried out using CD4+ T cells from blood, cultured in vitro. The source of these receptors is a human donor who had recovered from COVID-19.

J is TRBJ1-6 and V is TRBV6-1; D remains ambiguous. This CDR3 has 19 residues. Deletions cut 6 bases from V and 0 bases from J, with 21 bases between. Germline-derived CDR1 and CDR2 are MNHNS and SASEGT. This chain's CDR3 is CASRVPGTDPGSYNSPLHF. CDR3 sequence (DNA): TGTGCCAGCAGGGTACCCGGAACGGACCCGGGCTCCTATAATTCACCCCTCCACTTT.

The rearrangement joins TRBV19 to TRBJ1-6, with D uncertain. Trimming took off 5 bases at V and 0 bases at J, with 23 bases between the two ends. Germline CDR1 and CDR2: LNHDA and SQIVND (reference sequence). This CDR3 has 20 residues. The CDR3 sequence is CASSSGGRTRFSSYNSPLHF. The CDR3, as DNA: TGTGCCAGTAGTTCGGGTGGACGGACTCGTTTCAGCTCCTATAATTCACCCCTCCACTTT.

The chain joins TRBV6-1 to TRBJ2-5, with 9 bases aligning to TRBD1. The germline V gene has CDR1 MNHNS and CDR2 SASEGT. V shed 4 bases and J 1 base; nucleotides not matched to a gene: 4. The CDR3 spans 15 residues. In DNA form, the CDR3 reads TGTGCCAGCAGTGCAAGACAGGGGGGCCAAGAGACCCAGTACTTC. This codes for CASSARQGGQETQYF.

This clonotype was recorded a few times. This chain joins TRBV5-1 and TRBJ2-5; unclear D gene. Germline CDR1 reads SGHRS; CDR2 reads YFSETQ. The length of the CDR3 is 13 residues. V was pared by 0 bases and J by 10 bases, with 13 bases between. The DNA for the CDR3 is TGCGCCAGCAGCTTGGAACCGGGTAGGGACCAGTACTTC. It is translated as CASSLEPGRDQYF.

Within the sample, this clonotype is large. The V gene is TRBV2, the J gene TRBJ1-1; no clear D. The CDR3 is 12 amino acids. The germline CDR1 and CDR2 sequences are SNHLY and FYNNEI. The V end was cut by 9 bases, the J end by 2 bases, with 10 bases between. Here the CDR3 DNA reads TGTGCCAGTACTCCGGTAAACACTGAAGCTTTCTTT. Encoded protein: CASTPVNTEAFF.

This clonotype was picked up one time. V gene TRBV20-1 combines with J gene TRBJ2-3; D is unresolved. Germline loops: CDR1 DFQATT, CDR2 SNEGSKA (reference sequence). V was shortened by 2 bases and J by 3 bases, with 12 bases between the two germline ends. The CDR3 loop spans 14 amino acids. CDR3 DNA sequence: TGCAGTGCTAGAATAGCTGGGCGGACAGATACGCAGTATTTT. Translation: CSARIAGRTDTQYF.

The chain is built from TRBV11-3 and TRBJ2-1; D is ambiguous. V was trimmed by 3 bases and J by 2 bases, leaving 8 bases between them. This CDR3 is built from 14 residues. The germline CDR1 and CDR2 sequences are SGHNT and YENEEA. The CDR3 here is CASSFDKPYNEQFF. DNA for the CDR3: TGTGCCAGCAGCTTCGACAAGCCCTACAATGAGCAGTTCTTC.